A single T cell receptor (beta chain) is shown here with its context. These data belong to a study of blood T cell repertoires in COVID-19. The CDR3 is made up of 12 amino acids. In germline, CDR1 is SEHNR, CDR2 FQNEAQ (reference sequence). Trimming cost V 3 bases and J 7 bases, with 7 bases left between them. Repertoires were generated with immunoSEQ multiplex PCR, while TCRdb's copy carries only in-frame clones and drops some. The data contain about 140,000 clones, around 83% of them singletons. This clonotype originated in a man aged 30 to 45 with COVID-19, enrolled during active disease. The rearrangement uses TRBV7-9 and TRBJ2-1, with D possibly TRBD1 on 6 matching bases. Sample: peripheral blood. CDR3 protein: CASSFTGNEQFF. The CDR3 DNA reads TGTGCCAGCAGCTTTACAGGGAATGAGCAGTTCTTC.